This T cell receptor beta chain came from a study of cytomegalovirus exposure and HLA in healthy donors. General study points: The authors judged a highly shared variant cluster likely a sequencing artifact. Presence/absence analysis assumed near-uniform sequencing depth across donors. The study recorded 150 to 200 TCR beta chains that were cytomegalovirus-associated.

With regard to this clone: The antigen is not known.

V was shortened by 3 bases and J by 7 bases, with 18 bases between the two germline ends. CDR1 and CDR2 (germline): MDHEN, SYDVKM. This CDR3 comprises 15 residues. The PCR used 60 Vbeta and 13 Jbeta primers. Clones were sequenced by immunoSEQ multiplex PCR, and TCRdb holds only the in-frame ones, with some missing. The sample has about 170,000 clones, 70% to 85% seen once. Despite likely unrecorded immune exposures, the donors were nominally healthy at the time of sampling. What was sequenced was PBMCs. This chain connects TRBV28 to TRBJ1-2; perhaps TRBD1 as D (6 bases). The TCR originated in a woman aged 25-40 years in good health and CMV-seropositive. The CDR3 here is CASSFEARGVGGYTF. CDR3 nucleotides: TGTGCCAGCAGTTTCGAGGCCAGGGGTGTAGGTGGCTACACCTTC.